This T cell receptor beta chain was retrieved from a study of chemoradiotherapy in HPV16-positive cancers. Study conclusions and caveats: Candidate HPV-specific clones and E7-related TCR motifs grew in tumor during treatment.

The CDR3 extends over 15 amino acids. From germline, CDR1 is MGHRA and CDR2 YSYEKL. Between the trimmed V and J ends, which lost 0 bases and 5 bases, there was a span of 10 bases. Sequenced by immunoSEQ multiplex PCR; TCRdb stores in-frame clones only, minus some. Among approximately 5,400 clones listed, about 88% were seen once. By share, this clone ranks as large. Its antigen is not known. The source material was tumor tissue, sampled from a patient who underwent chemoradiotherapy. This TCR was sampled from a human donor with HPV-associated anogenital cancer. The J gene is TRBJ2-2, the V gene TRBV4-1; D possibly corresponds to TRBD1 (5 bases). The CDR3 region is CASSQEYQGTGELFF. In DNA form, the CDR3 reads TGCGCCAGCAGCCAAGAATATCAGGGAACCGGGGAGCTGTTTTTT.